The following is a T cell receptor beta chain sequence with its context. The target antigen is unknown. This entry is derived from a study of graft-versus-host responses after intestinal transplantation. Study results and caveats: Recipient bone marrow held GvH clones, some seen earlier in ileum or blood.

The CDR3 is made up of 14 amino acids. Trimming shortened V by 1 base and J by 7 bases, and 11 bases separated the two germline ends. CDR1 and CDR2 (germline): SGHVS, FQNEAQ. The repertoire was sequenced with immunoSEQ multiplex PCR; TCRdb's copy has only in-frame clones and lacks some. The sample comprises 20,000 to 25,000 clones, roughly 89% of which are singletons, and about 5.1% rests with the top ten. The rearrangement links TRBV7-8 to TRBJ2-1, with D perhaps TRBD1 (6 bases). The sequence was obtained from a human patient who received an intestinal transplant, so some T cells may come from the graft donor. Sequenced here: PBMCs, sampled more than 64 days after intestinal transplantation. CDR3 protein: CASSLVQGMNEQFF. CDR3 sequence (DNA): TGTGCCAGCAGCTTAGTACAGGGTATGAATGAGCAGTTCTTC.